The rows below give T cell receptor beta chains drawn from one sample of a study of cytomegalovirus exposure and HLA in healthy donors. Sequenced by immunoSEQ multiplex PCR; TCRdb stores in-frame clones only, minus some. The sample shows 95,000 to 150,000 clones, around three fifths of them seen only once. Sequencing was carried out using PBMCs. Source of these receptors: a middle-aged woman in good health and CMV-seropositive. Each CDR3 is given with its conserved first and last residue. Each record gives: D gene, clone size, J gene, V gene, CDR3 protein, CDR3 DNA. D genes are given only for firm matches. Not every row has a clone size; where given, it reads once, few, many or a size class.

>TRBD1|.|TRBJ2-1|TRBV18
CASSSGQGNEQFF
TGTGCCAGCTCATCCGGACAGGGCAATGAGCAGTTCTTC
>TRBD1|.|TRBJ1-1|TRBV5-5
CASSRRDRGDTEAFF
TGTGCCAGCAGCCGCAGGGACAGGGGAGACACTGAAGCTTTCTTT
>TRBD1|.|TRBJ2-7|TRBV7-8
CASSSTGGAYEQYF
TGTGCCAGCAGCTCCACAGGGGGAGCCTACGAGCAGTACTTC
>.|.|TRBJ1-2|TRBV11-3
CASSLQNYGYTF
TGTGCCAGCAGCTTACAGAACTATGGCTACACCTTC
>TRBD2|.|TRBJ2-3|TRBV11-2
CASATGGDTQYF
TGTGCCAGCGCCACGGGGGGGGATACGCAGTATTTT
>TRBD2|.|TRBJ2-7|TRBV27
CASSFRVLKREESYEQYF
TGTGCCAGCAGTTTCCGAGTTCTTAAGCGGGAGGAATCCTACGAGCAGTACTTC
>TRBD1|.|TRBJ1-3|TRBV9
CASSGQGPHSGNTIYF
TGTGCCAGCAGCGGACAGGGGCCCCACTCTGGAAACACCATATATTTT
>.|.|TRBJ2-1|TRBV2
CASSEAPGFEQFF
TGTGCCAGCAGTGAAGCGCCGGGGTTTGAGCAGTTCTTC
>TRBD1|.|TRBJ2-3|TRBV6-5
CATRQGTRTDTQYF
TGTGCCACCAGACAGGGGACCCGCACAGATACGCAGTATTTT
>TRBD2|few|TRBJ2-5|TRBV2
CASTLLGAWETSGPFVKTQYF
TGTGCCAGCACCCTATTAGGGGCCTGGGAGACTAGCGGGCCGTTTGTAAAGACCCAGTACTTC
>TRBD2|.|TRBJ2-3|TRBV19
CASSKRGADTQYF
TGTGCCAGTAGTAAGCGGGGGGCAGATACGCAGTATTTT
>.|.|TRBJ2-3|TRBV6-5
CASSLLAASTDTQYF
TGTGCCAGCAGTCTACTAGCCGCTAGCACAGATACGCAGTATTTT
>TRBD2|.|TRBJ2-7|TRBV18
CASSQTSGYEQYF
TGTGCCAGCTCACAAACTAGCGGCTACGAGCAGTACTTC
>TRBD1|.|TRBJ1-6|TRBV27
CASNAGQGVSPLHF
TGTGCCAGCAATGCGGGACAGGGAGTTTCACCCCTCCACTTT
>TRBD1|.|TRBJ1-6|TRBV18
CASSSTGEDSPLHF
TGTGCCAGCTCATCGACAGGGGAGGATTCACCCCTCCACTTT
>.|few|TRBJ1-3|TRBV30
CAWSVTGVGNTIYF
TGTGCCTGGAGTGTAACGGGAGTCGGAAACACCATATATTTT
>.|.|TRBJ2-2|TRBV5-6
CASSLGGRNTGELFF
TGTGCCAGCAGCTTGGGAGGGCGGAACACCGGGGAGCTGTTTTTT
>.|.|TRBJ1-3|TRBV9
CASSVARSSGNTIYF
TGTGCCAGCAGCGTTGCGCGAAGCTCTGGAAACACCATATATTTT
>TRBD1|.|TRBJ1-1|TRBV9
CASSPHNRDRGTEAFF
TGTGCCAGCAGCCCACACAACCGGGACAGGGGCACTGAAGCTTTCTTT
>.|.|TRBJ2-2|TRBV5-4
CASAQGAGGTGDTGELFF
TGTGCCAGCGCTCAGGGCGCAGGCGGGACGGGTGACACCGGGGAGCTGTTTTTT
>.|.|TRBJ2-2|TRBV2
CAQKAAGYTGELFF
TGTGCCCAAAAGGCGGCAGGGTACACCGGGGAGCTGTTTTTT
>TRBD2|.|TRBJ2-7|TRBV14
CASSPSGGIPYEQYF
TGTGCCAGCAGCCCTAGCGGGGGGATTCCCTACGAGCAGTACTTC
>TRBD1|few|TRBJ2-5|TRBV7-9
CASRSGQGLGETQYF
TGTGCCAGCAGATCAGGACAGGGGCTGGGAGAGACCCAGTACTTC
>TRBD2|.|TRBJ2-1|TRBV10-2
CASSESLAGGLPYNEQFF
TGCGCCAGCAGTGAGTCGCTAGCGGGAGGGCTACCCTACAATGAGCAGTTCTTC
>TRBD1|.|TRBJ1-4|TRBV4-1
CASSQGGQGVEKLFF
TGCGCCAGCAGCCAAGGAGGACAGGGTGTGGAAAAACTGTTTTTT
>.|.|TRBJ2-3|TRBV14
CASSQDIIGVQNTDTQYF
TGTGCCAGCAGCCAAGATATAATAGGAGTACAAAACACAGATACGCAGTATTTT
>TRBD1|.|TRBJ2-7|TRBV18
CASSPPGTGGREQYF
TGTGCCAGCTCACCACCGGGGACAGGGGGTCGGGAGCAGTACTTC